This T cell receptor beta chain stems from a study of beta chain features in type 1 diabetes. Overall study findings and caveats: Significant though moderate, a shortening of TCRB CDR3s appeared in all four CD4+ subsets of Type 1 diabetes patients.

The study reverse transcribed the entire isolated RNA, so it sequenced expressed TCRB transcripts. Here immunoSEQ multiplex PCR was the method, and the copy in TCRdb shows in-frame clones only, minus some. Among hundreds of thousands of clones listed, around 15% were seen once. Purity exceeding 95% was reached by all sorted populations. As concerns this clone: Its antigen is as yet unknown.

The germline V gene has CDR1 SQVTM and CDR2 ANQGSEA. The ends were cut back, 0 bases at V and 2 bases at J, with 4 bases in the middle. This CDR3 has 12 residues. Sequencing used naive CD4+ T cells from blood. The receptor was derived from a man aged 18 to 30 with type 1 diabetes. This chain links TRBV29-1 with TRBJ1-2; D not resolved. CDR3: CSVEEPNYGYTF. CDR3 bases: TGCAGCGTTGAAGAACCAAACTATGGCTACACCTTC.